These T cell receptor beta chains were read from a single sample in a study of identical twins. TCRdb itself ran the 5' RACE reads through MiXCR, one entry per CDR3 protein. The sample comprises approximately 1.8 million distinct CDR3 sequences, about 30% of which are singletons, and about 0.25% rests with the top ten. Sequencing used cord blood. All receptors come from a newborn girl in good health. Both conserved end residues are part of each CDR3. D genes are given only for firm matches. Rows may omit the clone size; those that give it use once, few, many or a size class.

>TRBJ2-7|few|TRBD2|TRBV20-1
CSARVWGGVTYEQYF
TGCAGTGCTAGAGTTTGGGGGGGGGTTACCTACGAGCAGTACTTC
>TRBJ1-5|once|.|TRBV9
CASSVGLYNQPQHF
TGTGCCAGCAGCGTAGGATTATATAATCAGCCCCAGCATTTT
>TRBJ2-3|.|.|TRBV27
CASSSYNTDTQYF
TGTGCCAGCAGTTCCTACAACACAGATACGCAGTATTTT
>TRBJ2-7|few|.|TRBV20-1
CSARAGRGYEQYF
TGCAGTGCTAGGGCAGGCCGGGGCTACGAGCAGTACTTC
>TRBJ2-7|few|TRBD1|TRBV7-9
CASSDGQGIYEQYF
TGTGCCAGCAGCGATGGACAGGGGATCTACGAGCAGTACTTC
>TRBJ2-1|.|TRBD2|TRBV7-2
CASSFTSGANNEQFF
TGTGCCAGCAGCTTCACTAGCGGTGCCAACAATGAGCAGTTCTTC
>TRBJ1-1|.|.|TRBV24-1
CATSDQNTEAFF
TGTGCCACCAGTGATCAGAACACTGAAGCTTTCTTT
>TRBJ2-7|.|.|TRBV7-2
CASSLDQYYEQYF
TGTGCCAGCAGCTTAGACCAGTACTACGAGCAGTACTTC
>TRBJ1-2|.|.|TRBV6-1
CASGTIFGPPGDYGYTF
TGTGCCAGCGGTACCATATTTGGGCCGCCCGGGGACTATGGCTACACCTTC
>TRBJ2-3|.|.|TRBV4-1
CASRPRGSVADTQYF
TGCGCCAGCAGGCCTCGGGGGTCTGTGGCAGATACGCAGTATTTT
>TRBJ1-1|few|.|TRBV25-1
CASSAQWHTEAFF
TGTGCCAGCAGTGCACAGTGGCACACTGAAGCTTTCTTT
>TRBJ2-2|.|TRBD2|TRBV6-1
CASKRGGDTGELFF
TGTGCCAGCAAGCGGGGTGGGGACACCGGGGAGCTGTTTTTT
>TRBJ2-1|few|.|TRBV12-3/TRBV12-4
CASSLTGEQNEQFF
TGTGCCAGCAGTTTAACGGGTGAGCAGAATGAGCAGTTCTTC
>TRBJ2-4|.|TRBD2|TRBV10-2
CASSGGGLKDIQYF
TGCGCCAGCTCAGGCGGGGGGCTGAAGGACATTCAGTACTTC
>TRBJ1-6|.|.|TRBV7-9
CASSRTGLYNSPLHF
TGTGCCAGCAGCCGTACAGGGCTGTATAATTCACCCCTCCACTTT
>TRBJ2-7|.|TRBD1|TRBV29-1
CSGRQGGTYEQYF
TGCAGCGGTAGACAGGGGGGAACCTACGAGCAGTACTTC
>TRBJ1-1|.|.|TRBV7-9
CANSIQNTEAFF
TGTGCCAACAGCATACAGAACACTGAAGCTTTCTTT
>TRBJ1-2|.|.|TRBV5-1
CASSLSAGGGYTF
TGCGCCAGCAGCTTGTCGGCAGGCGGCGGCTACACCTTC
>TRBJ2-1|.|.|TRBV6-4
CASSVQGGGGEQFF
TGTGCCAGCAGTGTGCAGGGCGGTGGTGGTGAGCAGTTCTTC
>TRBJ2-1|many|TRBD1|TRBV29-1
CSVGGDRGHNEQFF
TGCAGCGTTGGGGGGGACAGGGGACACAATGAGCAGTTCTTC
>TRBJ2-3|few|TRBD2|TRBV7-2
CASTQTRGTSTDTQYF
TGTGCCAGCACCCAAACGCGGGGGACTAGCACAGATACGCAGTATTTT
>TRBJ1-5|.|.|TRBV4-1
CASSQGLWGNQPQHF
TGCGCCAGCAGCCAAGGACTGTGGGGCAATCAGCCCCAGCATTTT
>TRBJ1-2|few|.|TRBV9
CASSGPGGGYGYTF
TGTGCCAGCAGCGGTCCGGGGGGTGGCTATGGCTACACCTTC
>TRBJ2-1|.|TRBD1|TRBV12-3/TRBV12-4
CASSYRTGRRNEQFF
TGTGCCAGCAGCTACCGGACAGGGCGCCGCAATGAGCAGTTCTTC
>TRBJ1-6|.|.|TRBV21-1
CASSTRQNSPPHF
TGTGCCAGCAGCACCCGACAGAATTCACCCCCCCACTTT
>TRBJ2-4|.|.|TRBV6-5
CASSYPNSDNEQYF
TGTGCCAGCAGTTACCCAAACTCGGACAATGAGCAGTACTTC
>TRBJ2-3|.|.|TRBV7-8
CASSSQGGVTDTQYF
TGTGCCAGCAGCTCGCAAGGGGGGGTGACAGATACGCAGTATTTT
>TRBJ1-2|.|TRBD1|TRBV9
CASGATGQGLYGYTF
TGTGCCAGCGGAGCCACCGGACAGGGACTATATGGCTACACCTTC
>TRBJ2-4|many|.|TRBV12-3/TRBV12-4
CASSLAPGGVAKNIQYF
TGTGCCAGCAGTTTAGCGCCCGGGGGAGTAGCCAAAAACATTCAGTACTTC
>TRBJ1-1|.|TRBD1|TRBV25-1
CARRTGGTEAFF
TGTGCCAGACGGACAGGGGGCACTGAAGCTTTCTTT
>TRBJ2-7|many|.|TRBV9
CASGVYEQYF
TGTGCCAGCGGGGTCTACGAGCAGTACTTC
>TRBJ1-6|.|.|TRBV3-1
CASSPIGYSNSPLHF
TGTGCCAGCAGCCCCATTGGGTATTCGAATTCACCCCTCCACTTT
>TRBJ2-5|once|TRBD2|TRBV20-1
CRAPPREGWKTQYF
TGCAGAGCCCCGCCGCGGGAGGGGTGGAAGACCCAGTACTTC
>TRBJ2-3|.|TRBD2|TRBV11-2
CASSQDLGLAGTDTQYF
TGTGCCAGCAGCCAAGATTTGGGACTAGCGGGCACAGATACGCAGTATTTT
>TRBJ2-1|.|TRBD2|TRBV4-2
CASSPGLAGVPNEQFF
TGTGCCAGCAGCCCCGGGCTAGCGGGAGTTCCGAATGAGCAGTTCTTC
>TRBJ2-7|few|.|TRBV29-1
CSVEGGVSYEQYF
TGCAGCGTTGAAGGGGGGGTCAGCTACGAGCAGTACTTC
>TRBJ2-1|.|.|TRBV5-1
CASSLVGQTYNEQFF
TGCGCCAGCAGCTTGGTGGGACAAACCTACAATGAGCAGTTCTTC
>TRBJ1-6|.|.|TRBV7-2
CASSLRQMANNSPLHF
TGTGCCAGCAGCTTACGACAGATGGCGAATAATTCACCCCTCCACTTT
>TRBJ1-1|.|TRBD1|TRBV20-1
CSATVGQGPTEAFF
TGCAGTGCTACAGTGGGACAGGGGCCCACTGAAGCTTTCTTT
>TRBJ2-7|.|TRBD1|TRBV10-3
CAITPGQGYEQYF
TGTGCCATCACCCCGGGACAGGGCTACGAGCAGTACTTC
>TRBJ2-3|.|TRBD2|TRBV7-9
CASSEGASGGADTQYF
TGTGCCAGCAGCGAGGGGGCTAGCGGGGGGGCCGATACGCAGTATTTT
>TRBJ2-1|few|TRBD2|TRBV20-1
CSAKAGASGRAQYNEQFF
TGCAGTGCTAAAGCCGGGGCTAGCGGGAGGGCCCAATACAATGAGCAGTTCTTC
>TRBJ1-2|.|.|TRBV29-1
CSVPTRGTNYGYTF
TGCAGCGTTCCCACGCGGGGGACTAACTATGGCTACACCTTC
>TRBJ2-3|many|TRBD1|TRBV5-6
CASSLPGQGSTDTQYF
TGTGCCAGCAGCCTACCAGGACAGGGAAGCACAGATACGCAGTATTTT
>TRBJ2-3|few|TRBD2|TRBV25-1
CASSRRRLTSGRDGVTDTQYF
TGTGCCAGCAGTCGCAGGCGCCTGACTAGCGGGAGAGATGGGGTAACAGATACGCAGTATTTT
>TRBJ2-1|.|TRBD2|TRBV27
CASSSRRTSEANEQFF
TGTGCCAGCAGTTCGAGGAGGACTAGCGAGGCCAATGAGCAGTTCTTC
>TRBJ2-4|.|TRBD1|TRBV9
CASSGTGAKNIQYF
TGTGCCAGCAGCGGGACAGGGGCCAAAAACATTCAGTACTTC
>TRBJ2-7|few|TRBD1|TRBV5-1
CASRQTTGTGTHEQYF
TGCGCCAGCAGACAGACGACCGGGACAGGGACTCACGAGCAGTACTTC
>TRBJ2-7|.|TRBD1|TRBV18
CASSPGQHFEQYF
TGTGCCAGCTCACCGGGACAGCACTTCGAGCAGTACTTC
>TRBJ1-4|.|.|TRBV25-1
CASSEGNFNEKLFF
TGTGCCAGCAGTGAAGGAAACTTCAATGAAAAACTGTTTTTT
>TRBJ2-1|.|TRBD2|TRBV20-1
CSARRTSGPNNEQFF
TGCAGTGCTAGGCGGACTAGCGGTCCCAACAATGAGCAGTTCTTC
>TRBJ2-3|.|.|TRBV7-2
CASSGSGGISDTQYF
TGTGCCAGCAGCGGGTCTGGCGGGATATCAGATACGCAGTATTTT
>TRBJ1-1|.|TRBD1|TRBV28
CASNIDRGRTEAFF
TGTGCCAGCAACATAGACAGGGGACGGACTGAAGCTTTCTTT